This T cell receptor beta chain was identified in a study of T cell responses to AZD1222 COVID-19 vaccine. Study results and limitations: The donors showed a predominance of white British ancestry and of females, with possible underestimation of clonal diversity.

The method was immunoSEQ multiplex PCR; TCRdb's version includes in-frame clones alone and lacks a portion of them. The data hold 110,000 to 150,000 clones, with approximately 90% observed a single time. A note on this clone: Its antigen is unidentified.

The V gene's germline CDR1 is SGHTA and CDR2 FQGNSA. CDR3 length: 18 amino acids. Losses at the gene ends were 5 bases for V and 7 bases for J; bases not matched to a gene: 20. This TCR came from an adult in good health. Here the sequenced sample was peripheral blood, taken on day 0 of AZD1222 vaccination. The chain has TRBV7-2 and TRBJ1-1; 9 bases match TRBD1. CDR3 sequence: CASSRATRNRGLGGEAFF. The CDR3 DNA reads TGTGCCAGCAGCCGGGCGACAAGAAACAGGGGGCTCGGTGGTGAAGCTTTCTTT.